What follows describes a single T cell receptor (beta chain). Antigen: not known. This entry comes from a study of early T cells in non-severe SARS-CoV-2 infection. Study context: The study sequenced bulk RNA from unsorted whole blood, with chains unpaired.

Unique molecular identifiers tagged individual cDNA molecules. TCRdb reprocessed the 5' RACE reads with MiXCR, giving one entry per CDR3 protein. Seen here are tens of thousands of distinct CDR3 sequences, 13% to 15% observed once, and the top ten hold 6.5% to 8.5%. Notes on the study in general: VDJdb matching favored anti-spike CD8 responses, missing private and CD4 specificities.

Sequencing used whole blood. The clonotype comes from an adult who was a healthcare worker with PCR-confirmed SARS-CoV-2 infection or an uninfected control (not recorded which).

CDR3 coding DNA: TGTGCCAGCAGTTTACTTTCGTCATGGTTCGTCGGACAGGGTGGTGGTGGCTACACCTTC. As protein: CASSLLSSWFVGQGGGGYTF. V usage is TRBV28 and J usage is TRBJ1-2, with 8 bases aligning to TRBD1. The junction had 24 bases not matched to a gene; V was cut back by 2 bases and J by 7 bases. The CDR3 contains 20 residues. Germline CDR1 reads MDHEN; CDR2 reads SYDVKM.